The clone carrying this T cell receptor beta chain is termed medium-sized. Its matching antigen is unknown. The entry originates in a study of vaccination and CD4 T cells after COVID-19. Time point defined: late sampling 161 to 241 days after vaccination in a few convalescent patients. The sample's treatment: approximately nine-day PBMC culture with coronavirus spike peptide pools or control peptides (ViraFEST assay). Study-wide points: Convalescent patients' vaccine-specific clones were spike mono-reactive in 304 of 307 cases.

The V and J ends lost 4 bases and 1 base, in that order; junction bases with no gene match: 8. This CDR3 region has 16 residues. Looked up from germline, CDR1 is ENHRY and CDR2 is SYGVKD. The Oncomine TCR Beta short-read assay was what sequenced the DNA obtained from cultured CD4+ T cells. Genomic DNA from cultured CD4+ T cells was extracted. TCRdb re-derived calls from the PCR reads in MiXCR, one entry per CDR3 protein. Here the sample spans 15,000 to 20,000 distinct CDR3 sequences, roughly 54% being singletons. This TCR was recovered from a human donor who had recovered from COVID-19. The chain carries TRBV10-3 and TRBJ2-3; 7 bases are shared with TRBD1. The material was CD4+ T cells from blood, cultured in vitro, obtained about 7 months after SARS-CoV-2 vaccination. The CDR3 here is CAISALGTVGTDTQYF. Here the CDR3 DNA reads TGTGCCATCAGTGCTCTCGGGACAGTGGGCACAGATACGCAGTATTTT.